This TCR beta chain was identified in a study of blood T cell repertoires in COVID-19. This clone was detected a few times. The repertoire was sequenced with immunoSEQ multiplex PCR; TCRdb's copy has only in-frame clones and lacks some. The table shows 100,000 or so clones, with more than 70% occurring only once. Per germline, CDR1 MNHNS and CDR2 SASEGT. Trimming took 0 bases from V and 7 from J, leaving 12 bases between them. The CDR3 spans 14 residues. This sequence originates from an elderly woman with acute or convalescent COVID-19. The chain links TRBV6-1 to TRBJ1-2, with unresolved D. Material for sequencing was peripheral blood. The CDR3 sequence: CASSEARGIGGYTF. As DNA, the CDR3 is TGTGCCAGCAGTGAAGCTCGCGGAATCGGTGGCTACACCTTC.